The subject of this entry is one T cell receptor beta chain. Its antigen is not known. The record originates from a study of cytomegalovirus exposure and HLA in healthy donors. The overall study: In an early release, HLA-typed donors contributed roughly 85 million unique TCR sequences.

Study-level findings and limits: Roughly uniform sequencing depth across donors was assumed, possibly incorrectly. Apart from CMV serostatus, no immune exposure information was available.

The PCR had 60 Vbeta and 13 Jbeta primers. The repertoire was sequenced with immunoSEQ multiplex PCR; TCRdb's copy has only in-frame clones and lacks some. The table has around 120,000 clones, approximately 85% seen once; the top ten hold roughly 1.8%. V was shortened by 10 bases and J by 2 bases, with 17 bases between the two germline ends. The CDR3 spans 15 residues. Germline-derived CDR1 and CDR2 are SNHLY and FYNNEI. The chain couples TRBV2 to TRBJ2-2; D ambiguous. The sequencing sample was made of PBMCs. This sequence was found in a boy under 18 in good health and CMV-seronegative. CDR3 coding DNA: TGTGCCACCAAGCTACGTGCGGCTAACACCGGGGAGCTGTTTTTT. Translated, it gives CATKLRAANTGELFF.